The 8 T cell receptor beta chains in this list originate from one sample, sequenced in a study of T cells in localized non-small cell lung cancer. Here immunoSEQ multiplex PCR was the method, and the copy in TCRdb shows in-frame clones only, minus some. Found here are tens of thousands of clones, almost 85% of them singletons; the top ten hold roughly 17%. Sequences were derived from peripheral blood, sampled before any cancer treatment. The receptors shown here come from a male donor aged 60 or over with stage III squamous cell lung carcinoma.

The V gene is TRBV5-1, the J gene TRBJ1-4, with D possibly matching TRBD1 (5 bases). Germline V gene lookup returns CDR1 SGHRS and CDR2 YFSETQ. There are 13 residues in the CDR3. With 4 bases removed from V and 4 bases from J, the gap between germline ends came to 8 bases. The CDR3 loop is CASSRDLNEKLFF. In DNA form, the CDR3 reads TGCGCCAGCAGCAGGGACCTTAATGAAAAACTGTTTTTT.

This chain connects TRBV15 to TRBJ2-1; the D gene is possibly TRBD1 (6 bases). Deletions cut 8 bases from V and 6 bases from J, with 17 bases between. The germline V gene has CDR1 LNHNV and CDR2 YYDKDF (reference sequence). This CDR3 comprises 14 residues. The CDR3 loop reads CATLRGGSSNEQFF. CDR3 nucleotide sequence: TGTGCCACCTTACGAGGGGGATCGTCCAATGAGCAGTTCTTC.

The rearrangement uses TRBV4-2 and TRBJ1-3, with a tentative D call TRBD1 (5 bases). Between the trimmed V and J ends, which lost 2 bases and 0 bases, there was a span of 11 bases. Germline lookup yields CDR1 LGHNA and CDR2 YNFKEQ. The CDR3 is made up of 16 amino acids. CDR3 amino acids: CASSQQGRSSGNTIYF. The CDR3 nucleotides are TGTGCCAGCAGCCAACAGGGACGGAGCTCTGGAAACACCATATATTTT.

This clone has just one count. This chain joins TRBV19 and TRBJ1-2, with D unclear. Deletions cut 4 bases from V and 3 bases from J, with 12 bases between. The CDR3 sequence is 14 residues long. Germline V CDR1 and CDR2: LNHDA, SQIVND (reference sequence). The CDR3 coding sequence is TGTGCCAGTAGTACTATTACTAAGTACTATGGCTACACCTTC. It codes for CASSTITKYYGYTF.

J is TRBJ1-5 and V is TRBV19; TRBD1 matches 11 bases. CDR1 LNHDA and CDR2 SQIVND come from the germline V gene (reference sequence). The CDR3 has 16 residues. V shed 5 bases and J 1 base; nucleotides not matched to a gene: 4. The CDR3 nucleotides read TGTGCCAGTAGTGGCCGGGACAGGGGGAGCAATCAGCCCCAGCATTTT. Encoded protein: CASSGRDRGSNQPQHF. The entire variable domain, with the rest obtained from reference TRBV19 and TRBJ1-5, is as follows: DGGITQSPKYLFRKEGQNVTLSCEQNLNHDAMYWYRQDPGQGLRLIYYSQIVNDFQKGDIAEGYSVSREKKESFPLTVTSAQKNPTAFYLCASSGRDRGSNQPQHFGDGTRLSIL.

This chain joins TRBV6-5 and TRBJ1-3; the D is unclear. Germline CDR1 MNHEY, CDR2 SVGAGI. This CDR3 spans 13 amino acids. Trimming pared 2 bases from V and 9 bases from J, leaving 11 bases between. The CDR3 bases are TGTGCCAGCAGTTACGACCCAATTGGCACCATATATTTT. Amino acid sequence: CASSYDPIGTIYF.

This chain joins TRBV5-1 and TRBJ1-5, with a weak D call TRBD1 (6 bases). Germline V lookup: CDR1 SGHRS, CDR2 YFSETQ. The CDR3 consists of 15 residues. V shed 0 bases and J shed 10 bases, with 17 bases lying between them. The CDR3 reads CASSLGQEESEPQHF. The CDR3 DNA reads as TGCGCCAGCAGCTTGGGACAGGAGGAATCAGAACCCCAGCATTTT.

This chain links TRBV7-9 with TRBJ1-4; D is uncertain. The CDR3 has 14 residues. V was cut by 2 bases and J by 0 bases, with 4 bases left in between. Germline loops: CDR1 SEHNR, CDR2 FQNEAQ (reference sequence). The CDR3 loop reads CASSLFATNEKLFF. The CDR3 DNA reads as TGTGCCAGCAGCTTATTTGCAACTAATGAAAAACTGTTTTTT.